Sequencing of this T cell receptor (beta chain) was carried out in a study of shared T cell receptors in the human thymus listed by TCRdb under 2021. About the investigation overall: The study investigated the way shared, self-reactive T-cell receptor alpha chains are produced in the human thymus.

A distance of 12 bases separates the germline ends of V and J, which lose 1 base and 2 bases respectively. Taken from cysteine to phenylalanine, the CDR3 has 15 residues. The sequence is cut down to CDR3 DNA, 45 bases in frame from base 1. CDR1 is given as SEHNR and CDR2 as FQNEAQ, both from the germline V gene (reference sequence). Libraries came from the immunoSEQ multiplex PCR assay. What TCRdb holds here is the immuneACCESS table cut down to in-frame rearrangements. Part of the clones is not present; checked against another copy, under half of the missing clones reflect an unresolved V gene, and the others are unexplained. The sample table holds approximately 660,000 clones, of which 70% to 90% were seen once. Clones ranked in the top ten supply roughly 0.0097% of the sample. Regarding this clone: What antigen it recognizes has not been identified. Base qualities are not provided; no much larger clone lies one nucleotide away.

These data were also filed under a second study, of human thymus T cells. The second study reports: In Finland, the donors were immunologically healthy infants who were having open corrective cardiac surgery for congenital heart defects. Thymus tissue was collected as surgical resects that were removed during corrective cardiac surgery. Usage of V and J gene segments appeared to be biased in both the thymic and the peripheral blood repertoires. Highly overlapping thymic TCR repertoires among unrelated individuals were reported in the related research. TCR alpha and beta repertoires from roughly eight infant thymus samples and a few related peripheral blood samples were characterized in the study. The cohort included more than five male and two female infants, with donor ages spanning 7 to 244 days. Thymocytes were freed from the tissue by mechanical means and kept at -70 degrees C as pellets of roughly 8.5-31 million cells. Genomic DNA was extracted from frozen cell pellets with a QIAsymphony instrument. The immunoSEQ multiplex PCR assay was used to amplify the TCRB and TCRAD loci from a standardized amount of quality-controlled genomic DNA. The V(D)J region was spanned by amplicons of a length sufficient to cover the CDR3 and to identify V and J genes. The commercial immunoSEQ service was used to sequence amplicons on an Illumina platform. Primer bias and sequencing errors were corrected as previously described, and TCRAD and TCRB were defined on the basis of the IMGT database. Analysis of the repertoires was done with immunoSEQ Analyzer 3.0 and VDJTools and included basic statistics, V/J segment usage, diversity estimates, rarefaction and pairwise overlap. Chao1, ChaoE, Efron-Thisted, Shannon and inverse Simpson indices were used to estimate diversity, which was also estimated on datasets down-sampled to the smallest sample. Repertoire overlap used strict matching of CDR3 nucleotide sequence, V gene and J gene, with Jaccard-based multidimensional scaling clustering. On average, thymus samples gave roughly 800,000 unique TCRB clonotypes, whereas blood samples gave about 84,000.

Input material: thymocytes. Here the chain combines TRBV7-9 and TRBJ2-7, with TRBD1 tentatively as D gene (6 bases match). The sequence came from a boy under three years old with a congenital heart defect. Donor details come from another sample of the same person, matched by shared clones. DNA sequence: TGTGCCAGCAGCTTAGAATGGACAGACCCCTACGAGCAGTACTTC. Its translation is CASSLEWTDPYEQYF.